The 18 T cell receptor beta chains presented below share a single source sample, sequenced in a study of T-cell reconstitution after alpha-beta-depleted transplantation in children. Researchers prepared the TCRbeta library using unique molecular identifiers, the study reports. TCRdb reanalysed the PCR reads using MiXCR and keeps one entry per CDR3 protein. The sample yields some 600,000 distinct CDR3 sequences, 10% to 15% seen once. Source: PBMCs, mostly from graft donor cells, taken 360 days after TCRalphabeta/CD19-depleted stem cell transplant. Receptor source: a male patient between 10 and 17 years old who had a stem cell transplant for acute myeloid leukemia, so the T cells may come from the graft donor.

A note on this clonotype: It is likely a read error, because the conserved phenylalanine at the end of the CDR3 is missing. The chain uses TRBV20-1 and TRBJ2-7, with 7 nucleotides matching TRBD1. V was pared by 5 bases and J by 3 bases, with 7 bases of the junction left unmatched. Germline CDR1 reads DFQATT; CDR2 reads SNEGSKA (reference sequence). The length of the CDR3 is 13 residues. In nucleotides, the CDR3 is TGCAGTGCTTCCGGGACAGCTAACTACGAGCAGTACTAC. Residues: CSASGTANYEQYY.

This clonotype showed up just a few times. CDR3 coding DNA: TGTGCCAGCAGCTTGGGGGACGCCCTAGCCAAAAACATTCAGTACTTC. Protein sequence: CASSLGDALAKNIQYF. The J gene is TRBJ2-4, the V gene TRBV7-2, with D perhaps assigned TRBD1 or TRBD2 (5 bases each). With 3 bases removed from V and 0 bases from J, the gap between germline ends came to 12 bases. Germline V gene lookup returns CDR1 SGHTA and CDR2 FQGNSA. CDR3 length: 16 residues.

V gene TRBV11-1 combines with J gene TRBJ2-1, with 10 bases aligning to TRBD1. Losses at the gene ends were 1 base for V and 4 bases for J; bases not matched to a gene: 19. The germline gives CDR1 SGHAT, CDR2 FQDESV (reference sequence). CDR3 size: 21 residues. The CDR3, as DNA: TGTGCCAGCAGCTTAGACCTCCTCCCTTTCGGGACAGGGGACTTGTACAATGAGCAGTTCTTC. Translated, it gives CASSLDLLPFGTGDLYNEQFF.

The chain joins TRBV7-2 to TRBJ2-1, with D perhaps TRBD2 (5 bases). Trimming shortened V by 6 bases and J by 0 bases, and 12 bases separated the two germline ends. The CDR3 sequence is 15 residues long. CDR1 and CDR2 (germline): SGHTA, FQGNSA. The CDR3 DNA follows: TGTGCCAGCAGTCCCGCCGGACTCTCCTACAATGAGCAGTTCTTC. This encodes CASSPAGLSYNEQFF.

In DNA form, the CDR3 reads TGTGCCAGCTCACGCCGGGACAGGGGTTCCGGGGAGCTGTTTTTT. Translated: CASSRRDRGSGELFF. This chain links TRBV18 with TRBJ2-2; 10 nucleotides agree with TRBD1. This CDR3 is built from 15 residues. Germline values: CDR1 KGHSH, CDR2 LQKENI. The V and J ends lost 4 bases and 6 bases, in that order; junction bases with no gene match: 5.

Many counts were recorded for this clonotype. This chain connects TRBV7-6 to TRBJ2-7, with 11 bases identical to TRBD2. The CDR3 extends over 16 amino acids. V lost 2 bases, J lost 0 bases, and 3 bases stayed unmatched. The germline V gene has CDR1 SGHVS and CDR2 FNYEAQ. As DNA, the CDR3 is TGTGCCAGCAGCTTAACTAGCGGGAGTGTCTCCTACGAGCAGTACTTC. Encoded protein: CASSLTSGSVSYEQYF. Drawing the rest from reference TRBV7-6 and TRBJ2-7, the complete variable domain is GAGVSQSPRYKVTKRGQDVALRCDPISGHVSLYWYRQALGQGPEFLTYFNYEAQQDKSGLPNDRFSAERPEGSISTLTIQRTEQRDSAMYRCASSLTSGSVSYEQYFGPGTRLTVT.

This clonotype has just a few counts. This rearrangement joins TRBV25-1 to TRBJ2-7; 9 bases are shared with TRBD1. CDR3 length: 15 residues. The germline gives CDR1 MGHDK, CDR2 SYGVNS. Losses at the gene ends were 6 bases for V and 2 bases for J; bases not matched to a gene: 8. The CDR3 region is CASRDSGTGPYEQYF. The CDR3 DNA reads as TGTGCCAGCAGGGATTCCGGGACAGGGCCCTACGAGCAGTACTTC.

This clonotype was counted only a few times. V and J are TRBV6-2 or TRBV6-3 and TRBJ2-1; 7 nucleotides match TRBD2. This CDR3 is built from 14 residues. Trimming took 6 bases from V and 3 from J; bases not matched to a gene: 5. The germline gives CDR1 MNHEY, CDR2 SVGEGT. CDR3 in DNA: TGTGCCAGCAGCATGAGCGGGAACTACAATGAGCAGTTCTTC. Its translation is CASSMSGNYNEQFF.

The table lists this clonotype with many counts. The chain recombines TRBV28 with TRBJ2-3; 8 positions agree with TRBD2. The CDR3 length is 16 residues. Looked up from germline, CDR1 is MDHEN and CDR2 is SYDVKM. V dropped 0 bases and J dropped 0; count of bases not matched to a gene: 2. The CDR3 protein is CASSLWAGGSTDTQYF. CDR3 DNA sequence: TGTGCCAGCAGTTTATGGGCGGGAGGTAGCACAGATACGCAGTATTTT.

This clonotype has ten or more counts. This chain connects TRBV28 to TRBJ2-4; no firm D call. CDR1 and CDR2 from the germline V gene are MDHEN and SYDVKM. CDR3 size: 15 residues. V was shortened by 7 bases and J by 0 bases, with 13 bases between the two germline ends. The CDR3 loop is CASMGRPIAKNIQYF. The DNA for the CDR3 is TGTGCCAGCATGGGCAGGCCTATAGCCAAAAACATTCAGTACTTC.

This clonotype was recorded a few times. This sequence joins TRBV25-1 and TRBJ2-1; no firm D call. Trimming took 7 bases from V and 0 from J, leaving 19 bases between them. The CDR3 runs to 17 residues. Germline V gene sequence: CDR1 MGHDK, CDR2 SYGVNS. In DNA, the CDR3 is TGTGCCAGCACACATCGTGGGGAACGCAGCTCCTACAATGAGCAGTTCTTC. This encodes CASTHRGERSSYNEQFF.

This clonotype was picked up a small number of times. The genes are TRBV20-1 and TRBJ1-2; 8 positions agree with TRBD1. Per germline, CDR1 DFQATT and CDR2 SNEGSKA (reference sequence). This CDR3 spans 15 amino acids. The V and J ends lost 5 bases and 3 bases, in that order; junction bases with no gene match: 11. CDR3 residues: CSASSGQASYYGYTF. The CDR3 DNA follows: TGCAGTGCTTCCTCGGGACAGGCTTCATACTATGGCTACACCTTC.

This clonotype turned up a few times. The chain recombines TRBV20-1 with TRBJ2-7; 11 nucleotides align to TRBD1. The junction had 4 bases not matched to a gene; V was cut back by 3 bases and J by 3 bases. This CDR3 is 14 amino acids long. Germline-derived CDR1 and CDR2 are DFQATT and SNEGSKA (reference sequence). The CDR3 protein is CSASKGTGGYEQYF. The CDR3 DNA sequence: TGCAGTGCTAGTAAAGGGACAGGGGGCTACGAGCAGTACTTC.

The sample holds one count of this clonotype. J is TRBJ1-3 and V is TRBV28, with D possibly TRBD1 on 6 matching bases. Looked up from germline, CDR1 is MDHEN and CDR2 is SYDVKM. The CDR3 contains 15 residues. V lost 5 bases and J lost 0, with 11 bases in between. CDR3 sequence reads: CASSTTGFSGNTIYF. CDR3 sequence (DNA): TGTGCCAGCAGTACGACAGGATTCTCTGGAAACACCATATATTTT.

This clonotype has just a few counts. The chain is built from TRBV14 and TRBJ2-2; D call uncertain. CDR1 is SGHDN and CDR2 is FVKESK in the germline V gene. CDR3 length: 16 residues. The V end lost 3 bases, the J end lost 4 bases, and 15 bases lay between the germline ends. The CDR3 nucleotides are TGTGCCAGCAGCCACCAAGGGTCAGTGAGCACCGGGGAGCTGTTTTTT. As protein: CASSHQGSVSTGELFF.

This clonotype showed up just a few times. The chain carries TRBV20-1 and TRBJ2-1; 8 nucleotides align to TRBD2. With V trimmed by 6 bases and J by 0 bases, 16 bases remained unmatched. Germline CDR1 and CDR2: DFQATT and SNEGSKA (reference sequence). This CDR3 comprises 18 residues. This CDR3 is CSAQTATSGFSSYNEQFF. CDR3 coding DNA: TGCAGTGCCCAGACCGCTACTAGCGGCTTTAGCTCCTACAATGAGCAGTTCTTC.

This clonotype was counted a few times. The V gene is TRBV27, the J gene TRBJ2-1; 12 nucleotides match TRBD2. The germline V gene has CDR1 MNHEY and CDR2 SMNVEV (reference sequence). The CDR3 consists of 16 residues. V gave up 2 bases and J gave up 8 bases; unmatched junction bases: 7. The CDR3 here is CASSLLLAGGGHEQFF. CDR3 nucleotides: TGTGCCAGCAGTTTACTCCTAGCGGGAGGGGGTCATGAGCAGTTCTTC.

This clonotype has only a few counts. The chain employs TRBV28 and TRBJ2-3; D is perhaps TRBD1 (6 bases). The germline V gene has CDR1 MDHEN and CDR2 SYDVKM. CDR3 length: 16 residues. V lost 3 bases to trimming and J lost 0 bases, with 13 bases between them. The CDR3 loop reads CASSFPGDPSTDTQYF. The CDR3 DNA reads TGTGCCAGCAGTTTCCCAGGGGACCCGAGCACAGATACGCAGTATTTT. Together with reference TRBV28 and TRBJ2-3, the CDR3 gives the full variable domain: DVKVTQSSRYLVKRTGEKVFLECVQDMDHENMFWYRQDPGLGLRLIYFSYDVKMKEKGDIPEGYSVSREKKERFSLILESASTNQTSMYLCASSFPGDPSTDTQYFGPGTRLTVL.